This TCR beta chain was sequenced during a study of T-cell reconstitution after alpha-beta-depleted transplantation in children (TCRdb year 2016). In terms of the full investigation: T-cell immune reconstitution after TCRalphabeta/CD19-depleted allogeneic hematopoietic cell transplantation in children was quantitatively tracked in the study by means of TCR repertoire profiling.

This clonotype was recorded a few times. Its antigen target is currently unknown. No much larger clone is present one base from it, and per-base qualities are unavailable. CDR3 length: 15 amino acids, cysteine to phenylalanine. The read is trimmed to its CDR3 DNA, 45 bases read in frame from base 1. The trim is 0 bases for V and 2 bases for J, with a gap of 11 bases between the germline ends. CDR1 and CDR2 were assigned from the germline V gene as SGHRS and YFSETQ. Libraries came from PCR. TCRdb names Illumina HiSeq 2500 as the instrument used. Molecular barcoding was employed in the preparation of TCR libraries, with unique molecular identifiers being used to normalize TCRbeta repertoire quantification. The public reads were reanalyzed by TCRdb: fastp trimming at Q25, MiXCR alignment, in-frame beta chains only. Identical CDR3 protein sequences are pooled into one entry, listed with their most common genes and DNA. Recorded for this sample are about 410,000 distinct CDR3 sequences; roughly 22% of them occurred a single time. The ten largest clones take up over 3.5% of the sample.

The rearranged segments are TRBV5-1 and TRBJ2-5; possibly the D gene is TRBD1, per 6 matching bases. The sequence derives from a human donor who donated a stem cell graft to a child with acute myeloid leukemia. The sequenced sample was PBMCs from the stem cell graft donor, obtained from the stem cell graft. The CDR3 is CASSLVGTMQETQYF. The sequence in DNA is TGCGCCAGCAGCTTGGTTGGGACAATGCAAGAGACCCAGTACTTC.